Listed below are T cell receptor beta chains from one sample, sequenced in a study of naive and memory T cell subsets. MiXCR was run by TCRdb on the 5' RACE reads, yielding one entry per CDR3 protein. In the table there are about 22,000 distinct CDR3 sequences, 4% to 4.5% of which are singletons. These receptors came from a male donor in good health. Both conserved end residues are part of each CDR3. Expanded clones get a size class; other rows say once, few or many, or leave the size out.

>TRBJ2-7|TRBV20-1|medium-sized
CSAGDRNSYEQYF
>TRBJ2-1|TRBV5-1|many
CASSVGQDNEQFF
>TRBJ1-5|TRBV28|many
CAIRTGAHAQPQHF
>TRBJ2-5|TRBV7-2|many
CASRGQETQYF
>TRBJ1-5|TRBV2|many
CASSAGQGVNQPQHF
>TRBJ1-2|TRBV2|many
CASSEAYGYTF
>TRBJ1-2|TRBV2|medium-sized
CASSEAGNGYTF
>TRBJ2-5|TRBV12-3/TRBV12-4|many
CASSSGLARVAQYF
>TRBJ2-5|TRBV20-1|many
CSAGGDRGETQYF
>TRBJ2-3|TRBV3-1|many
CASSQFIATDTQYF
>TRBJ2-7|TRBV12-3/TRBV12-4|few
CASRKGQGSSYEQYF
>TRBJ2-6|TRBV2|many
CASIFSGANVLTF
>TRBJ1-4|TRBV19|.
CASSFRNLGEKLFF
>TRBJ2-3|TRBV2|many
CASSTGTVRTDTQYF
>TRBJ2-5|TRBV6-6|medium-sized
CASSRGQGQETQYF
>TRBJ2-1|TRBV5-4|.
CASAGTSGSLEQFF
>TRBJ1-5|TRBV7-2|many
CASSLEYQPQHF
>TRBJ1-5|TRBV5-6|many
CASSLTGVVVDQPQHF
>TRBJ1-5|TRBV28|few
CASSFAGQPQHF
>TRBJ2-1|TRBV7-6|.
CASSLAGRRGNNEQFF
>TRBJ1-2|TRBV3-2|.
CASSQELQGRAYGYTF
>TRBJ2-2|TRBV2|.
CASREPGAGELFF
>TRBJ1-1|TRBV5-1|once
CASSSSRGVTEAFF
>TRBJ2-2|TRBV19|many
CASTDRTLAAGELFF
>TRBJ2-3|TRBV4-3|.
CASSQVYSQYDTQYF
>TRBJ2-7|TRBV7-8|many
CASSFLRDRGPHEQYF
>TRBJ2-2|TRBV6-5|many
CASSPGTTRSELFF
>TRBJ2-3|TRBV18|.
CASSTDVAVGTDTQYF
>TRBJ2-5|TRBV6-1|many
CASSTGVIRETQYF
>TRBJ2-1|TRBV20-1|many
CSVLAGGPWNEQFF
>TRBJ2-7|TRBV10-3|medium-sized
CAIMDSYEQYF
>TRBJ2-1|TRBV10-3|many
CAISALAIEQFF
>TRBJ2-2|TRBV20-1|many
CSAPGRSTGELFF
>TRBJ1-1|TRBV12-3/TRBV12-4|many
CASSPLFAPEPGSEAFF
>TRBJ2-7|TRBV4-2|few
CASSPRLAGGGEQYF
>TRBJ1-2|TRBV29-1|medium-sized
CSVVKEWGANYGYTF
>TRBJ2-5|TRBV28|many
CASSLVNSIFQETQYF
>TRBJ2-1|TRBV6-1|many
CASSPGTSGYNEQFF
>TRBJ2-7|TRBV29-1|.
CSVEGQGTYEQYF
>TRBJ2-7|TRBV29-1|many
CSVGGPRDEQYF
>TRBJ2-3|TRBV5-1|many
CASSPSSAGTPSTQYF
>TRBJ1-5|TRBV29-1|many
CSVVTGPGPQHF
>TRBJ1-6|TRBV7-6|many
CASSLGRGDYNSPLHF
>TRBJ2-7|TRBV7-9|many
CASSLFIRFSYEQYF
>TRBJ2-7|TRBV29-1|many
CSVEWAGTYEQYF
>TRBJ2-7|TRBV27|many
CASSPRGPYEQYF
>TRBJ2-7|TRBV28|many
CASSPLSGKAGEQYF
>TRBJ2-5|TRBV7-9|many
CASSPGTDETQYF
>TRBJ2-7|TRBV7-2|few
CASSLVVGEQYF
>TRBJ1-4|TRBV28|many
CASSSGSAATNEKLFF
>TRBJ2-7|TRBV28|many
CASSSIRVRSYEQYF
>TRBJ1-2|TRBV2|many
CASTGNYGYTF
>TRBJ1-1|TRBV29-1|many
CSVGVNTEAFF